The clone carrying this T cell receptor (beta chain) was picked up one time. Its specificity is not known. Unique molecular identifiers were built into the TCRbeta library. Using its own MiXCR run on the PCR reads, TCRdb lists one record per CDR3 protein. The sample consists of 500,000 or so distinct CDR3 sequences, about 10% of them appearing once. This entry comes from a study of T-cell reconstitution after alpha-beta-depleted transplantation in children. General study points: TCRbeta diversity was high at day 60 in some patients (a result of surviving recipient T cells and thymic progenitors). At one year after transplant, newly produced T cells mostly accounted for T-cell counts and diversity.

Germline values: CDR1 KGHSH, CDR2 LQKENI. V was cut by 6 bases and J by 0 bases, with 17 bases left in between. This CDR3 comprises 16 residues. This TCR derives from a female patient between 2 and 15 years old who had a stem cell transplant for aplastic anemia, so the T cells may come from the graft donor. Sequencing was performed on PBMCs, mostly from graft donor cells, taken 180 days after TCRalphabeta/CD19-depleted stem cell transplant. This chain joins TRBV18 and TRBJ1-1; a weak D match, TRBD1 (5 bases). The CDR3 region is CASSDSGVGLNTEAFF. Here the CDR3 DNA reads TGTGCCAGCTCCGACAGTGGCGTAGGGCTGAACACTGAAGCTTTCTTT.